Below are 18 T cell receptor beta chains sequenced from a single sample in a study of T cell responses to AZD1222 COVID-19 vaccine. The table came from immunoSEQ multiplex PCR; TCRdb's copy has only in-frame clones and leaves some out. The sample has around 58,000 clones; around 80% are singletons. This material consisted of peripheral blood, taken on day 0 of AZD1222 vaccination. The receptors derive from an adult in good health.

V usage is TRBV7-9 and J usage is TRBJ2-7; D possibly corresponds to TRBD1 (6 bases). This CDR3 contains 15 residues. V lost 6 bases and J 4 bases, leaving 19 bases between the germline ends. Germline V gene lookup returns CDR1 SEHNR and CDR2 FQNEAQ (reference sequence). The CDR3 here is CASSFSTGGKYEQYF. CDR3 nucleotide sequence: TGTGCCAGCAGTTTCTCGACAGGTGGGAAGTACGAGCAGTACTTC.

V is TRBV7-3 and J is TRBJ2-3, with TRBD2 identical over 7 bases. The junction had 7 bases not matched to a gene; V was cut back by 5 bases and J by 2 bases. CDR1 and CDR2 (germline): SGHTA, FQGTGA. This CDR3 region has 15 residues. CDR3 residues: CASSLLGGNTDTQYF. The CDR3 region has the DNA TGTGCCAGCAGCCTTCTCGGGGGGAACACAGATACGCAGTATTTT.

This clone was counted only a few times. The V gene is TRBV4-3, the J gene TRBJ2-6, with D uncertain. V lost 0 bases, J lost 0 bases, and 6 bases lay in between. This CDR3 contains 16 residues. Germline V gives CDR1 LGHNA, CDR2 YSLEER. The CDR3 region has the DNA TGCGCCAGCAGCCAAGATTCCAGCTCTGGGGCCAACGTCCTGACTTTC. Translation: CASSQDSSSGANVLTF.

This chain connects TRBV7-3 to TRBJ1-6; D gene ambiguous. Germline CDR1 SGHTA, CDR2 FQGTGA. The V end was cut by 1 base, the J end by 5 bases, with 12 bases between. This CDR3 has 16 amino acids. DNA of the CDR3: TGTGCCAGCAGCTTAAACCGTCCGGGGAATAATTCACCCCTCCACTTT. This translates into CASSLNRPGNNSPLHF.

The chain joins TRBV12-3 or TRBV12-4 to TRBJ1-1; D call uncertain. The ends were cut back, 2 bases at V and 6 bases at J, with 10 bases in the middle. The CDR3 length is 13 residues. The CDR3 loop reads CASSLSLIPEAFF. Written as DNA, the CDR3 is TGTGCCAGCAGTTTAAGCCTCATACCTGAAGCTTTCTTT.

V and J are TRBV6-4 and TRBJ1-1; 10 bases agree with TRBD1. Germline assignment: CDR1 MRHNA and CDR2 SNTAGT. J gave up 5 bases and V 5 bases, and 5 bases lay outside the gene matches. The CDR3 is 14 amino acids. The CDR3 nucleotides are TGTGCCAGCAGTCCGGACAGGGGGAGTACTGAAGCTTTCTTT. Protein product: CASSPDRGSTEAFF.

The chain carries TRBV28 and TRBJ1-5; 8 bases fit TRBD1. With 4 bases clipped from V and 7 bases from J, the junction kept 9 bases outside the gene matches. The CDR3 contains 15 residues. Germline assignment: CDR1 MDHEN and CDR2 SYDVKM. This CDR3 is CASSSYGQGLQPQHF. CDR3 nucleotide sequence: TGTGCCAGCAGTTCATACGGACAGGGTTTACAGCCCCAGCATTTT.

The chain employs TRBV7-2 and TRBJ1-1; no definite D call. The CDR3 extends over 13 amino acids. V was shortened by 0 bases and J by 6 bases, with 8 bases between the two germline ends. Germline V gene sequence: CDR1 SGHTA, CDR2 FQGNSA. CDR3 in DNA: TGTGCCAGCAGCTTAGCAGGTAGTTCTGAAGCTTTCTTT. Its translation is CASSLAGSSEAFF.

The chain links TRBV25-1 to TRBJ2-2; D may be TRBD1 or TRBD2 (5 bases each). The length of the CDR3 is 16 residues. V was pared by 0 bases and J by 6 bases, with 14 bases between. Germline-derived CDR1 and CDR2 are MGHDK and SYGVNS. The CDR3 here is CASSEYEGITSGELFF. DNA for the CDR3: TGTGCCAGCAGTGAATACGAGGGGATAACGTCCGGGGAGCTGTTTTTT.

In this sample, this clone turned up once. The chain recombines TRBV27 with TRBJ2-3; D is possibly TRBD2 (6 bases). The CDR3 has 18 residues. Trimming cost V 2 bases and J 0 bases, with 18 bases left between them. Germline V gives CDR1 MNHEY, CDR2 SMNVEV (reference sequence). CDR3 region: CASSLGGKVSRSTDTQYF. CDR3 nucleotide sequence: TGTGCCAGCAGTTTAGGAGGGAAGGTATCGCGTAGCACAGATACGCAGTATTTT.

This chain joins TRBV7-2 and TRBJ1-2; D is ambiguous. Germline CDR1 and CDR2: SGHTA and FQGNSA. This CDR3 has 13 residues. Trimming took off 5 bases at V and 2 bases at J, with 9 bases between the two ends. This CDR3 reads CASSRPGNYGYTF. The CDR3 coding sequence is TGTGCCAGCAGCCGCCCGGGGAACTATGGCTACACCTTC.

The chain uses TRBV7-2 and TRBJ1-4; possibly TRBD1 for D (6 bases). The CDR3 totals 13 residues. V was pared by 5 bases and J by 8 bases, with 12 bases between. From germline, CDR1 is SGHTA and CDR2 FQGNSA. CDR3: CASSLYQGEKLFF. The CDR3 nucleotides read TGTGCCAGCAGCCTCTACCAGGGGGAAAAACTGTTTTTT.

The chain recombines TRBV19 with TRBJ1-1; D might be TRBD1 (6 bases). V was pared by 5 bases and J by 3 bases, with 16 bases between. From germline, CDR1 is LNHDA and CDR2 SQIVND (reference sequence). The CDR3 length is 15 residues. CDR3 loop: CASSEYRAGDTEAFF. The CDR3 region has the DNA TGTGCCAGTAGTGAATACAGGGCGGGGGACACTGAAGCTTTCTTT.

This chain links TRBV4-1 with TRBJ2-1; weak D call: TRBD2 (6 bases). The CDR3 is 14 residues long. The V gene lost 3 bases and the J gene lost 3 bases, with 9 bases spanning the gap. Germline V CDR1 and CDR2: MGHRA, YSYEKL. DNA of the CDR3: TGCGCCAGCAGCCACCAGACTAGCTACAATGAGCAGTTCTTC. It translates to CASSHQTSYNEQFF.

This clone is a singleton in its sample. The rearrangement links TRBV9 to TRBJ2-3, with TRBD2 matching over 8 bases. Germline V gives CDR1 SGDLS, CDR2 YYNGEE. The ends lost 1 base at V and 6 bases at J; junction bases unmatched: 7. This CDR3 contains 15 residues. The chain's CDR3 is CASSVKREGNDTQYF. CDR3 nucleotides: TGTGCCAGCAGCGTAAAACGGGAGGGCAACGATACGCAGTATTTT.

This chain connects TRBV2 to TRBJ2-1; 7 positions agree with TRBD2. The CDR3 is made up of 15 amino acids. Trimming at V came to 3 bases and at J to 0 bases, leaving 2 bases not matched to a gene. Germline-derived CDR1 and CDR2 are SNHLY and FYNNEI. CDR3 region: CASSDGGSSYNEQFF. CDR3 sequence (DNA): TGTGCCAGCAGTGATGGCGGGAGCTCCTACAATGAGCAGTTCTTC.

V is TRBV7-9 and J is TRBJ1-1; 8 bases are a match to TRBD1. CDR1 and CDR2 from the germline V gene are SEHNR and FQNEAQ (reference sequence). V shed 4 bases and J 8 bases; nucleotides not matched to a gene: 9. The CDR3 loop spans 14 amino acids. CDR3 nucleotide sequence: TGTGCCAGCAGCTCAAAGGAGGGGGACAGGGAAGCTTTCTTT. Its translation: CASSSKEGDREAFF. Variable domain in full (rest from reference TRBV7-9 and TRBJ1-1): DTGVSQNPRHKITKRGQNVTFRCDPISEHNRLYWYRQTLGQGPEFLTYFQNEAQLEKSRLLSDRFSAERPKGSFSTLEIQRTEQGDSAMYLCASSSKEGDREAFFGQGTRLTVV.

The chain carries TRBV28 and TRBJ1-2; D call uncertain. V was clipped by 7 bases and J by 2 bases, with 5 bases between them. The CDR3 is 11 residues long. Per the germline V gene, CDR1 is MDHEN and CDR2 is SYDVKM. The CDR3: CASTGNYGYTF. CDR3 in DNA: TGTGCCAGCACTGGGAACTATGGCTACACCTTC.